The present T cell receptor (beta chain) was sequenced within a study of CD8 T cells in Susac syndrome. This CDR3 is 15 amino acids long. With V trimmed by 6 bases and J by 1 base, 6 bases remained unmatched. In germline, CDR1 is SGHTA, CDR2 FQGNSA. The authors carried out high-throughput sequencing of TCR beta. They applied it to CD8+ and CD4+ T cells obtained from blood. The multiple sclerosis control group consisted of treatment-naive patients whose relapsing-remitting disease, which was either stable or active, fulfilled revised McDonald criteria. It was negative isolation that provided the CD8+ and CD4+ T cells, whereas TEMRA cells were enriched by FACS. Reverse transcription of about 0.45 to 1 ug RNA was performed with random hexamers. The amplification used immunoSEQ multiplex PCR on TCR beta CDR3; it spanned 54 Vbeta and 13 Jbeta. Each CDR3 protein gets one entry after TCRdb re-called the immunoSEQ multiplex PCR reads with MiXCR. The sample has 300,000 to 350,000 distinct CDR3 sequences; just over 90% are singletons.

This receptor was obtained from a human donor with multiple sclerosis. Sequencing was performed on CD4+ T cells from PBMCs. The genes are TRBV7-2 and TRBJ2-1; the match to TRBD2 covers 7 bases. The CDR3 bases are TGTGCCAGCAGGGCCAGCGGGACTTCCTACAATGAGCAGTTCTTC. It specifies CASRASGTSYNEQFF.